A selection of T cell receptor beta chains follows, all from one sample in a study of technical replicates of blood from a handful of donors. Assay used: immunoSEQ multiplex PCR; TCRdb lists only in-frame clones, some missing. The data show some 64,000 clones, with approximately 97% seen just once and approximately 0.18% held by the top ten. Material: T cells isolated from PBMCs. The receptors come from a human donor in good health. Each CDR3 is given with its conserved first and last residue. Each record gives: clone size, V gene, J gene, D gene, CDR3 protein, CDR3 DNA. A D gene is named only where the DNA matches it firmly. Size values are once, few and many counts, or a class for expanded clones, and some rows have none.

size: once
V: TRBV5-1
J: TRBJ2-3
D: NA
CDR3: CASSLVGLTDTQYF
DNA: TGCGCCAGCAGCTTGGTGGGCCTCACAGATACGCAGTATTTT

size: NA
V: TRBV29-1
J: TRBJ2-1
D: NA
CDR3: CSGGGNEQFF
DNA: TGCAGCGGTGGCGGCAATGAGCAGTTCTTC

size: NA
V: TRBV7-8
J: TRBJ2-3
D: NA
CDR3: CASSLGVGGFTDTQYF
DNA: TGTGCCAGCAGCTTAGGTGTGGGGGGATTCACAGATACGCAGTATTTT

size: NA
V: TRBV27
J: TRBJ1-3
D: TRBD1
CDR3: CASSFNRGSGNTIYF
DNA: TGTGCCAGCAGTTTTAACAGGGGTTCGGGAAACACCATATATTTT

size: NA
V: TRBV10-3
J: TRBJ2-2
D: NA
CDR3: CAISDWGSYTGELFF
DNA: TGTGCCATCAGTGATTGGGGCAGCTACACCGGGGAGCTGTTTTTT

size: NA
V: TRBV19
J: TRBJ1-4
D: TRBD1
CDR3: CASGRQGLQTTNEKLFF
DNA: TGTGCCAGTGGAAGACAGGGATTACAAACAACTAATGAAAAACTGTTTTTT

size: NA
V: TRBV30
J: TRBJ1-4
D: NA
CDR3: CAWNPGGSSNEKLFF
DNA: TGTGCCTGGAACCCCGGGGGTAGCTCTAATGAAAAACTGTTTTTT

size: NA
V: TRBV11-2
J: TRBJ1-1
D: TRBD1
CDR3: CASSQPGQLNTEAFF
DNA: TGTGCCAGCAGCCAACCGGGACAGTTGAACACTGAAGCTTTCTTT

size: NA
V: TRBV11-2
J: TRBJ1-6
D: NA
CDR3: CASSLDIAGDSPLHF
DNA: TGTGCCAGCAGCTTAGATATAGCTGGAGATTCACCCCTCCACTTT

size: NA
V: TRBV5-1
J: TRBJ2-5
D: TRBD2
CDR3: CASSQGLAGPETQYF
DNA: TGCGCCAGCAGCCAGGGACTAGCGGGACCAGAGACCCAGTACTTC

size: once
V: TRBV27
J: TRBJ1-5
D: NA
CDR3: CASRLNSNQPQHF
DNA: TGTGCCAGCAGACTCAATAGCAATCAGCCCCAGCATTTT

size: NA
V: TRBV28
J: TRBJ1-3
D: NA
CDR3: CASSFLGRGGDSGNTIYF
DNA: TGTGCCAGCAGTTTTTTGGGGAGGGGTGGGGACTCTGGAAACACCATATATTTT

size: NA
V: TRBV2
J: TRBJ2-3
D: TRBD1
CDR3: CASSAGQGGDTQYF
DNA: TGTGCCAGCAGCGCGGGACAGGGAGGAGATACGCAGTATTTT

size: NA
V: TRBV19
J: TRBJ2-7
D: TRBD1
CDR3: CASSADGTGGYEQYF
DNA: TGTGCCAGTAGCGCTGACGGGACAGGGGGCTACGAGCAGTACTTC

size: NA
V: TRBV11-2
J: TRBJ1-3
D: NA
CDR3: CASSLVPEGRPGNTIYF
DNA: TGTGCCAGCAGCTTAGTCCCGGAGGGTCGGCCCGGGAACACCATATATTTT

size: NA
V: TRBV10-3
J: TRBJ2-7
D: TRBD1
CDR3: CAIEGQGRYEQYF
DNA: TGTGCCATCGAGGGACAGGGTAGATACGAGCAGTACTTC

size: NA
V: TRBV6-1
J: TRBJ2-7
D: NA
CDR3: CASRTEGYYEQYF
DNA: TGTGCCAGCAGGACGGAGGGGTACTACGAGCAGTACTTC

size: NA
V: TRBV25-1
J: TRBJ2-5
D: NA
CDR3: CASSGRGTQYF
DNA: TGTGCCAGCAGTGGGCGAGGGACCCAGTACTTC

size: NA
V: TRBV7-9
J: TRBJ2-1
D: TRBD2
CDR3: CASSWLSGRPYNEQFF
DNA: TGTGCCAGCAGCTGGTTAAGCGGGAGACCCTACAATGAGCAGTTCTTC

size: NA
V: TRBV5-1
J: TRBJ1-2
D: TRBD1
CDR3: CASSLNPAGGLGYTF
DNA: TGCGCCAGCAGCTTAAACCCGGCAGGGGGCCTTGGCTACACCTTC

size: NA
V: TRBV5-6
J: TRBJ2-4
D: NA
CDR3: CASRENRRLRAKNIQYF
DNA: TGTGCCAGCAGGGAAAATAGGAGGCTGAGGGCCAAAAACATTCAGTACTTC

size: few
V: TRBV4-1
J: TRBJ1-2
D: TRBD1
CDR3: CASSQGQGAGGYTF
DNA: TGCGCCAGCAGCCAAGGTCAGGGGGCTGGTGGCTACACCTTC

size: NA
V: TRBV2
J: TRBJ2-7
D: NA
CDR3: CASNRDGSYEQYF
DNA: TGTGCCAGCAACCGAGACGGGTCCTACGAGCAGTACTTC

size: NA
V: TRBV25-1
J: TRBJ1-2
D: TRBD1
CDR3: CASSDPRGQGSYGYTF
DNA: TGTGCCAGCAGTGACCCTAGGGGACAGGGTTCTTATGGCTACACCTTC

size: NA
V: TRBV2
J: TRBJ1-2
D: TRBD1
CDR3: CARGQGANYGYTF
DNA: TGTGCCCGAGGACAGGGAGCTAACTATGGCTACACCTTC

size: NA
V: TRBV7-2
J: TRBJ1-3
D: TRBD1
CDR3: CASSFPGQGSGNTIYF
DNA: TGTGCCAGCAGCTTTCCGGGACAGGGTTCTGGAAACACCATATATTTT

size: NA
V: TRBV2
J: TRBJ1-3
D: NA
CDR3: CASYRGGNTIYF
DNA: TGTGCCAGCTATAGAGGTGGAAACACCATATATTTT

size: once
V: TRBV10-1
J: TRBJ2-1
D: TRBD1
CDR3: CASSETYRGNEQFF
DNA: TGCGCCAGCAGTGAGACCTACAGGGGCAATGAGCAGTTCTTC

size: NA
V: TRBV6-5
J: TRBJ1-5
D: NA
CDR3: CASSYDRLYEPQHF
DNA: TGTGCCAGCAGTTACGACAGACTCTACGAGCCCCAGCATTTT

size: NA
V: TRBV23-1
J: TRBJ1-2
D: NA
CDR3: CASSQSPGSYGYTF
DNA: TGCGCCAGCAGTCAATCGCCAGGTAGCTATGGCTACACCTTC

size: NA
V: TRBV19
J: TRBJ2-2
D: NA
CDR3: CAISSGQNTGELFF
DNA: TGTGCCATTTCGTCGGGACAGAACACCGGGGAGCTGTTTTTT

size: NA
V: TRBV5-1
J: TRBJ2-1
D: TRBD1
CDR3: CASSLADRGFYNEQFF
DNA: TGCGCCAGCAGCTTGGCCGACAGGGGGTTCTACAATGAGCAGTTCTTC

size: NA
V: TRBV7-9
J: TRBJ2-1
D: TRBD2
CDR3: CASSFRLAGGPGWDEQFF
DNA: TGTGCCAGCAGCTTTAGACTAGCGGGGGGGCCAGGATGGGATGAGCAGTTCTTC

size: NA
V: TRBV7-2
J: TRBJ2-5
D: NA
CDR3: CASSLQGGPETQYF
DNA: TGTGCCAGCAGCTTGCAGGGTGGCCCGGAGACCCAGTACTTC

size: NA
V: TRBV5-1
J: TRBJ2-2
D: NA
CDR3: CASTNTGELFF
DNA: TGCGCCAGCACAAACACCGGGGAGCTGTTTTTT

size: once
V: TRBV14
J: TRBJ2-7
D: TRBD2
CDR3: CASSQEARGTSLAEQYF
DNA: TGTGCCAGCAGCCAAGAGGCTAGGGGGACTAGTCTCGCCGAGCAGTACTTC

size: NA
V: TRBV7-8
J: TRBJ1-1
D: TRBD1
CDR3: CASSYAGQGEAFF
DNA: TGTGCCAGCAGCTACGCCGGACAGGGTGAAGCTTTCTTT

size: NA
V: TRBV6-1
J: TRBJ2-1
D: NA
CDR3: CASSELAEGTYNEQFF
DNA: TGTGCCAGCAGTGAACTCGCGGAGGGGACCTACAATGAGCAGTTCTTC

size: NA
V: TRBV11-3
J: TRBJ2-3
D: NA
CDR3: CASSLEDSRGQYF
DNA: TGTGCCAGCAGCCTCGAAGATAGCCGCGGGCAGTATTTT

size: NA
V: TRBV2
J: TRBJ2-5
D: TRBD2
CDR3: CASTPSGREEETQYF
DNA: TGTGCCAGCACCCCCAGCGGGAGGGAGGAAGAGACCCAGTACTTC